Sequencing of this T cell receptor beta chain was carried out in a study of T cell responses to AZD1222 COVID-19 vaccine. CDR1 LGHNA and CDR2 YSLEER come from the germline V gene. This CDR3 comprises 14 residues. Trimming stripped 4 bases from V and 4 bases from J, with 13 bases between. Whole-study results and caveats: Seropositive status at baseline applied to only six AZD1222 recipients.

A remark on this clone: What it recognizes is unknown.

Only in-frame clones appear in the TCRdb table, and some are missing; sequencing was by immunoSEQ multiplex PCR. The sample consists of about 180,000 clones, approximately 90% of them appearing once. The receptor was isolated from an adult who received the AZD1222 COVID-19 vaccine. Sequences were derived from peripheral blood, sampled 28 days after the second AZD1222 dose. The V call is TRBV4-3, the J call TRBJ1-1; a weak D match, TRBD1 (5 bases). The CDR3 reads CASSLSGGSTEAFF. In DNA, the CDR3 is TGCGCCAGCAGCCTTTCTGGGGGGAGCACTGAAGCTTTCTTT.